This T cell receptor (beta chain) was observed in a study of tissue T cells after allogeneic stem cell transplantation. By sample fraction, this clone is large. Its specificity is unknown. Genes here carry mouse names. The read stops 1 residue short of the end of the CDR3; the missing end is completed from the germline J gene. Data came from immunoSEQ multiplex PCR; TCRdb stores just in-frame clones and leaves some out. Seen here are thousands of clones, 55% observed once, and the top ten hold around 4.4%. Findings and limits, study-wide: Anatomically similar tissues had similar TCR repertoires within each patient. In patients and mice, blood and spleen missed much of tissue repertoire.

Time point of the sample: mouse harvest day 7 after allogeneic transplant. Mouse grafts combined 10^7 T-cell-depleted bone marrow cells with 10^6 splenic CD5+ T cells. Trimming shortened V by 5 bases and J by 4 bases, and 12 bases separated the two germline ends. The CDR3 totals 13 residues. CDR1 is SGHSA, CDR2 FRNQAP, per germline. The rearrangement joins TRBV16 to TRBJ2-7; tentative D call: TRBD2 (6 bases). The TCR comes from a female BALB/c mouse given C57BL/6 T cells with graft-versus-host disease after an allogeneic hematopoietic cell transplant. The sequenced sample was gut tissue. The CDR3 DNA, read in part, is TGTGCAAGCAGCCCCGGGACTCCATATGAACAGTAC. It codes for CASSPGTPYEQY. The CDR3 as a whole reads CASSPGTPYEQYF.